Following are 11 T cell receptor beta chains from one sample sequenced in a study of CD8+ T cells in alopecia areata. Sequencing templates came from extracted RNA that was reverse transcribed into cDNA. Only in-frame clones appear in the TCRdb table, and some are missing; sequencing was by immunoSEQ multiplex PCR. The sample yields 80,000 to 95,000 clones, roughly 45% seen once. Regarding treatment: oral pan-JAK inhibitor, 5-10 mg twice daily. This material consisted of CD8+ T cells sorted from blood, taken at week 24, from a patient treated with tofacitinib. These receptors were collected from a human donor with alopecia areata.

V usage is TRBV30 and J usage is TRBJ2-6; D remains unclear. Per germline, CDR1 GTSNPN and CDR2 SVGIG (reference sequence). The V gene lost 4 bases and the J gene lost 10 bases, with 17 bases spanning the gap. This CDR3 comprises 14 residues. For the CDR3, the DNA is TGTGCCTGGAAGGGCCCGCCAACCTGGAACGTCCTGACTTTC. Translated: CAWKGPPTWNVLTF.

The V call is TRBV11-2, the J call TRBJ2-7; TRBD1 is a possible D gene (6 bases). V shed 5 bases and J shed 6 bases, with 11 bases lying between them. The CDR3 is 12 amino acids. Per germline, CDR1 SGHAT and CDR2 FQNNGV. The CDR3 sequence: CASSHTGTEQYF. CDR3 nucleotide sequence: TGTGCCAGCAGCCATACAGGGACCGAGCAGTACTTC.

The J gene is TRBJ2-7, the V gene TRBV6-5; the D gene is possibly TRBD2 (7 bases). The CDR3 is 13 amino acids. Trimming took 6 bases from V and 5 from J, leaving 14 bases between them. Germline lookup yields CDR1 MNHEY and CDR2 SVGAGI. The CDR3 sequence is CASRGGGPNEQYF. CDR3 DNA: TGTGCCAGCAGAGGGGGAGGGCCCAACGAGCAGTACTTC.

The rearrangement uses TRBV15 and TRBJ1-1, with D possibly TRBD1 on 5 matching bases. V was pared by 0 bases and J by 6 bases, with 8 bases between. This CDR3 contains 13 residues. CDR1 is LNHNV, CDR2 YYDKDF, per germline (reference sequence). CDR3 sequence reads: CATSRDRGAEAFF. Here the CDR3 DNA reads TGTGCCACCAGCAGAGATCGGGGGGCTGAAGCTTTCTTT.

This CDR3 reads CASSIPLGEQFF. The CDR3 bases are TGTGCCAGTAGTATACCCCTAGGGGAGCAGTTCTTC. The chain joins TRBV19 to TRBJ2-1; no clear D. The CDR3 covers 12 residues. Per the germline V gene, CDR1 is LNHDA and CDR2 is SQIVND (reference sequence). V was clipped by 2 bases and J by 10 bases, with 9 bases between them.

V and J are TRBV29-1 and TRBJ2-2; D not certain. This CDR3 is 10 amino acids long. Germline V gives CDR1 SQVTM, CDR2 ANQGSEA. Trimming took 6 bases from V and 3 from J, leaving 2 bases between them. The CDR3: CSVDTGELFF. The CDR3 DNA is TGCAGCGTCGACACCGGGGAGCTGTTTTTT.

The gene calls are TRBV10-2 and TRBJ2-1; 8 bases align to TRBD2. The CDR3 contains 13 residues. CDR1 is WSHSY and CDR2 is SAAADI in the germline V gene. V shed 6 bases, J shed 7 bases, and the junction held 5 bases outside the gene matches. The CDR3 here is CASRSGGWNEQFF. In DNA, the CDR3 is TGCGCCAGCAGGAGCGGGGGATGGAATGAGCAGTTCTTC.

The chain employs TRBV27 and TRBJ1-5, with D uncertain. The germline V and J ends were trimmed by 5 bases and 2 bases, with 4 bases remaining between them. The CDR3 contains 12 residues. Germline V gene lookup returns CDR1 MNHEY and CDR2 SMNVEV (reference sequence). CDR3 amino acids: CASSTGNQPQHF. The CDR3 bases are TGTGCCAGCAGTACGGGCAATCAGCCCCAGCATTTT.

This clone was seen a single time. The CDR3 DNA follows: TGTGCCAGTACCTTAGCGGGAGGGCCCTCCCCTTCCTCCTACGAGCAGTACTTC. Protein: CASTLAGGPSPSSYEQYF. The chain has TRBV19 and TRBJ2-7; 11 nucleotides agree with TRBD2. The germline V gene encodes CDR1 LNHDA and CDR2 SQIVND (reference sequence). With 7 bases clipped from V and 0 bases from J, the junction kept 14 bases outside the gene matches. This CDR3 has 18 amino acids.

In this sample, this clone turned up a few times. This rearrangement joins TRBV29-1 to TRBJ2-5; D not resolved. Germline V gene lookup returns CDR1 SQVTM and CDR2 ANQGSEA. The length of the CDR3 is 10 residues. The V end lost 4 bases, the J end lost 5 bases, and 5 bases lay between the germline ends. As DNA, the CDR3 is TGCAGCGTTGCACTGGAGACCCAGTACTTC. Its translation is CSVALETQYF.

The chain couples TRBV5-4 to TRBJ1-4; D gene unclear. The germline V and J ends were trimmed by 4 bases and 0 bases, with 10 bases remaining between them. Germline V gene lookup returns CDR1 SGHNT and CDR2 YYREEE (reference sequence). The CDR3 runs 15 residues. This chain's CDR3 is CASSPQEATNEKLFF. In nucleotides, the CDR3 is TGTGCCAGCAGCCCTCAGGAAGCAACTAATGAAAAACTGTTTTTT.